This passage covers 25 T cell receptor beta chains from one sample sequenced in a study of post-analysis software for immune sequencing data. Study observations and caveats: Patients had higher frequencies than controls of about five TRBV segments, including TRBV5-6, TRBV5-1 and TRBV20-1.

These receptors are not linked to any known antigen. The authors incorporated unique molecular identifiers into the TCR beta cDNA libraries. Via MiXCR, TCRdb re-called the PCR reads, giving one row per CDR3 protein. The table records roughly 570,000 distinct CDR3 sequences, less than 40% of them present only once. Sequenced input: blood. Receptor source: a girl aged 2 to 17 with multiple sclerosis.

This clonotype turned up a few times. CDR3 in amino acids: CASTGTGIGYTF. In DNA, the CDR3 is TGTGCCAGTACCGGGACAGGGATAGGCTACACCTTC. The chain is built from TRBV9 and TRBJ1-2; 9 nucleotides line up with TRBD1. The CDR3 runs to 12 residues. Germline CDR1 is SGDLS and CDR2 is YYNGEE. V was clipped by 8 bases and J by 8 bases; unmatched bases: 7.

The V call is TRBV15, the J call TRBJ1-2, with D perhaps TRBD1 (5 bases). Germline V gives CDR1 LNHNV, CDR2 YYDKDF (reference sequence). CDR3 length: 13 residues. V was clipped by 5 bases and J by 2 bases, with 9 bases between them. The CDR3 nucleotides are TGTGCCACCAGCCCAGGGACCAACTATGGCTACACCTTC. Protein sequence: CATSPGTNYGYTF.

This clonotype came up a few times. V and J are TRBV18 and TRBJ2-5; D might be TRBD2 (5 bases). The DNA end is more similar to TRBJ2-7, so the J call may be wrong. CDR1 and CDR2 (germline): KGHSH, LQKENI. The CDR3 is made up of 13 amino acids. The CDR3 is CASSPPERYEQYF. The CDR3 DNA reads TGTGCCAGCTCACCACCGGAGCGGTACGAGCAGTACTTC.

The chain employs TRBV29-1 and TRBJ1-4; TRBD1 agrees at 7 bases. With V trimmed by 1 base and J by 6 bases, 5 bases remained unmatched. Germline V lookup: CDR1 SQVTM, CDR2 ANQGSEA. This CDR3 is built from 14 residues. The CDR3, as DNA: TGCAGCGTTGAAGGCACAGGGGAAGATGAAAAACTGTTTTTT. Translation: CSVEGTGEDEKLFF.

V usage is TRBV27 and J usage is TRBJ1-1; a possible D gene is TRBD1 (5 bases). Trimming removed 8 bases at V and 4 bases at J, with 14 bases between. This CDR3 is 13 amino acids long. CDR1 is MNHEY, CDR2 SMNVEV, per germline (reference sequence). The CDR3 loop reads CASWGPRSTEAFF. Written as DNA, the CDR3 is TGTGCCAGCTGGGGACCGAGGAGCACTGAAGCTTTCTTT.

CDR3 protein: CASRSTQVLSSYEQYF. The DNA of the CDR3 is TGTGCCAGCAGATCTACACAGGTCTTAAGCTCCTACGAGCAGTACTTC. This chain links TRBV12-3 or TRBV12-4 with TRBJ2-7; D is possibly TRBD1 (5 bases). This CDR3 contains 16 residues. Trimming cost V 6 bases and J 0 bases, with 18 bases left between them.

V gene TRBV29-1 combines with J gene TRBJ2-7; D tentatively fits TRBD1 or TRBD2 (5 bases each). CDR1 and CDR2 (germline): SQVTM, ANQGSEA. This CDR3 has 13 amino acids. Between the trimmed V and J ends, which lost 3 bases and 0 bases, there was a span of 9 bases. CDR3 sequence: CSVEAGTSYEQYF. The DNA of the CDR3 is TGCAGCGTTGAGGCAGGGACCTCCTACGAGCAGTACTTC.

In its sample, this clonotype was seen a few times. The genes are TRBV20-1 and TRBJ1-1; a weak D match, TRBD1 (5 bases). This CDR3 contains 13 residues. Germline V gene lookup returns CDR1 DFQATT and CDR2 SNEGSKA (reference sequence). The V end lost 3 bases, the J end lost 3 bases, and 11 bases lay between the germline ends. This CDR3 is CSASARRDTEAFF. DNA for the CDR3: TGCAGTGCTAGCGCCCGCAGGGACACTGAAGCTTTCTTT.

This clonotype was seen a few times. The rearrangement uses TRBV13 and TRBJ2-7; 7 positions agree with TRBD1. This CDR3 is 18 amino acids long. Per the germline V gene, CDR1 is PRHDT and CDR2 is FYEKMQ (reference sequence). Trimming cost V 4 bases and J 4 bases; bases outside gene matches: 19. Here the CDR3 reads CASSSRDMTGMYPYEQYF. The CDR3 nucleotides are TGTGCCAGCAGCTCGCGAGACATGACAGGGATGTATCCTTACGAGCAGTACTTC.

In nucleotides, the CDR3 is TGCAGTGCTAGAGCGAGAGGAGAGACCCAGTACTTC. As protein: CSARARGETQYF. The chain recombines TRBV20-1 with TRBJ2-5; no definite D call. CDR1 is DFQATT and CDR2 is SNEGSKA in the germline V gene (reference sequence). CDR3 length: 12 residues. V dropped 1 base and J dropped 4 bases, with 7 bases sitting between them.

This clonotype has a handful of counts. CDR3 residues: CASSEGDRGMPQHF. The CDR3 region has the DNA TGTGCCAGCAGCGAGGGGGACAGGGGTATGCCCCAGCATTTT. V usage is TRBV6-5 and J usage is TRBJ1-5; 10 positions match TRBD1. CDR1 is MNHEY and CDR2 is SVGAGI in the germline V gene. Unmatched junction bases numbered 8, after V lost 6 bases and J lost 9 bases. The CDR3 extends over 14 amino acids.

This chain joins TRBV7-9 and TRBJ2-1, with TRBD2 matching over 14 bases. With 5 bases clipped from V and 5 bases from J, the junction kept 8 bases outside the gene matches. The CDR3 totals 17 residues. Germline CDR1 is SEHNR and CDR2 is FQNEAQ (reference sequence). The CDR3 sequence is CASSPRLAGGPNNEQFF. The CDR3 DNA is TGTGCCAGCAGCCCGCGACTAGCGGGGGGGCCCAACAATGAGCAGTTCTTC.

Concerning this clonotype itself: A much more abundant neighbour one base away suggests this may be a read error. The rearrangement links TRBV6-5 to TRBJ2-1; D uncertain. Germline assignment: CDR1 MNHEY and CDR2 SVGAGI. V was cut by 6 bases and J by 6 bases, with 6 bases left in between. The CDR3 contains 11 residues. CDR3 region: CASRWGNEQFF. CDR3 bases: TGTGCCAGCAGGTGGGGCAATGAGCAGTTCTTC.

In regard to this clonotype: A much larger clone lies one base from this, so it may be a read error. The chain joins TRBV29-1 to TRBJ2-7; 7 positions agree with TRBD1. CDR1 is SQVTM, CDR2 ANQGSEA, per germline. The CDR3 contains 13 residues. The junction had 5 bases not matched to a gene; V was cut back by 5 bases and J by 1 base. The CDR3 nucleotides are TGCAGCGTTAAAGGGGGCTCGTCCTACGAGCAGTACTTC. Protein sequence: CSVKGGSSYEQYF.

This clonotype has more than one count but fewer than ten. The rearrangement uses TRBV5-1 and TRBJ2-5; TRBD1 might be the D (5 bases). Germline V gene sequence: CDR1 SGHRS, CDR2 YFSETQ. This CDR3 has 15 residues. The germline V and J ends were trimmed by 2 bases and 0 bases, with 11 bases remaining between them. This CDR3 is CASSLGAPYQETQYF. CDR3 sequence (DNA): TGCGCCAGCAGCTTAGGGGCCCCGTACCAAGAGACCCAGTACTTC.

This clonotype has just a few counts. For the CDR3, the DNA is TGTGCCAGCAGTTCACCTAGCGGGGGGGAGACCTACAATGAGCAGTTCTTC. As protein: CASSSPSGGETYNEQFF. This sequence joins TRBV28 and TRBJ2-1; 12 positions match TRBD2. The CDR3 consists of 17 residues. V shed 4 bases and J 2 bases; nucleotides not matched to a gene: 6. CDR1 is MDHEN and CDR2 is SYDVKM in the germline V gene.

This clonotype was observed a few times. The CDR3 sequence is CASSLVANNEQFF. CDR3 coding DNA: TGCGCCAGCAGCTTGGTGGCCAACAATGAGCAGTTCTTC. V and J are TRBV5-1 and TRBJ2-1; D ambiguous. The CDR3 covers 13 residues. V was cut by 0 bases and J by 5 bases, with 6 bases left in between. Germline values: CDR1 SGHRS, CDR2 YFSETQ. Full variable domain (rest looked up from reference TRBV5-1 and TRBJ2-1): KAGVTQTPRYLIKTRGQQVTLSCSPISGHRSVSWYQQTPGQGLQFLFEYFSETQRNKGNFPGRFSGRQFSNSRSEMNVSTLELGDSALYLCASSLVANNEQFFGPGTRLTVL.

The chain employs TRBV2 and TRBJ2-3, with D maybe TRBD2 (5 bases). The length of the CDR3 is 12 residues. CDR1 is SNHLY and CDR2 is FYNNEI in the germline V gene. The V gene lost 8 bases and the J gene lost 5 bases, with 11 bases spanning the gap. CDR3 sequence (DNA): TGTGCCAGCGGGCGGGTAGGAGATACGCAGTATTTT. Protein sequence: CASGRVGDTQYF.

The chain employs TRBV12-3 or TRBV12-4 and TRBJ1-5; D is ambiguous. The length of the CDR3 is 14 residues. Trimming pared 4 bases from V and 3 bases from J, leaving 10 bases between. The CDR3 bases are TGTGCCAGCAGTTCTACTAACGACAATCAGCCCCAGCATTTT. Its protein product is CASSSTNDNQPQHF.

This clonotype has ten or more counts. At one end the junction does not follow the germline gene, possibly because of a read error. V usage is TRBV5-1 and J usage is TRBJ1-2; D uncertain. The germline gives CDR1 SGHRS, CDR2 YFSETQ. This CDR3 region has 12 residues. This chain's CDR3 is CASSLEDYGYTF. For the CDR3, the DNA is TGTGCCAGCAGTTTAGAGGACTATGGCTACACCTTC.

The chain recombines TRBV7-9 with TRBJ1-1; D possibly corresponds to TRBD1 (5 bases). This CDR3 spans 14 amino acids. V shed 3 bases and J shed 3 bases, with 11 bases lying between them. Germline V CDR1 and CDR2: SEHNR, FQNEAQ (reference sequence). CDR3 residues: CASSFRGSDTEAFF. Written as DNA, the CDR3 is TGTGCCAGCAGCTTTCGGGGCAGTGACACTGAAGCTTTCTTT. The whole variable domain, remainder taken from reference TRBV7-9 and TRBJ1-1, is DTGVSQNPRHKITKRGQNVTFRCDPISEHNRLYWYRQTLGQGPEFLTYFQNEAQLEKSRLLSDRFSAERPKGSFSTLEIQRTEQGDSAMYLCASSFRGSDTEAFFGQGTRLTVV.

This chain links TRBV9 with TRBJ1-2; TRBD1 matches 10 bases. The CDR3 sequence is 14 residues long. The V and J ends lost 4 bases and 3 bases, in that order; junction bases with no gene match: 3. The germline V gene has CDR1 SGDLS and CDR2 YYNGEE. The CDR3 DNA reads TGTGCCAGCAGCATGGGGACAGGGGACTATGGCTACACCTTC. This translates into CASSMGTGDYGYTF. Together with reference TRBV9 and TRBJ1-2, the CDR3 gives the full variable domain: DSGVTQTPKHLITATGQRVTLRCSPRSGDLSVYWYQQSLDQGLQFLIQYYNGEERAKGNILERFSAQQFPDLHSELNLSSLELGDSALYFCASSMGTGDYGYTFGSGTRLTVV.

Comments on this clonotype: Its ends do not fully match the called genes, so a read error is possible. The genes are TRBV5-4 and TRBJ2-1; 7 nucleotides agree with TRBD1. This CDR3 is built from 14 residues. Germline-derived CDR1 and CDR2 are SGHNT and YYREEE (reference sequence). CDR3 in DNA: TGTGCCAGCAGCCCCGGGACAGACGACAATGAGCAGTTTTTC. This translates into CASSPGTDDNEQFF. Looking up the rest from reference TRBV5-4 and TRBJ2-1 gives the full variable domain: ETGVTQSPTHLIKTRGQQVTLRCSSQSGHNTVSWYQQALGQGPQFIFQYYREEENGRGNFPPRFSGLQFPNYSSELNVNALELDDSALYLCASSPGTDDNEQFFGPGTRLTVL.

The chain combines TRBV11-2 with TRBJ2-5; TRBD2 agrees at 8 bases. Germline CDR1 is SGHAT and CDR2 is FQNNGV. The ends lost 5 bases at V and 3 bases at J; junction bases unmatched: 11. The CDR3 has 16 residues. The CDR3 protein is CASSLGSRGGEETQYF. CDR3 in DNA: TGTGCCAGCAGCCTAGGATCTCGGGGGGGAGAAGAGACCCAGTACTTC.

This clonotype was detected a few times. The V and J genes are TRBV5-1 and TRBJ1-1; D is unresolved. Germline-derived CDR1 and CDR2 are SGHRS and YFSETQ. The CDR3 loop spans 14 amino acids. V shed 4 bases and J shed 0 bases, with 10 bases lying between them. CDR3 residues: CASSPVPLNTEAFF. Here the CDR3 DNA reads TGCGCCAGCAGCCCGGTTCCCCTGAACACTGAAGCTTTCTTT.